A single sample gave rise to the 13 T cell receptor beta chains below, sequenced in a study of blood T cell repertoires in COVID-19. The assay was immunoSEQ multiplex PCR, and TCRdb's table has in-frame clones only and misses some. Of some 120,000 clones in the sample, approximately 82% were seen once. Sequences were obtained from peripheral blood. These receptors were taken from a man in his 70s with active or convalescent COVID-19.

This chain joins TRBV12-3 or TRBV12-4 and TRBJ2-1; no clear D. Between the trimmed V and J ends, which lost 3 bases and 6 bases, there was a span of 3 bases. The CDR3 has 11 amino acids. The CDR3 loop reads CASSFINEQFF. DNA for the CDR3: TGTGCCAGCAGTTTCATCAATGAGCAGTTCTTC.

Turning to this clone: One end of the junction fails to match germline, which may point to a read error. J is TRBJ2-5 and V is TRBV7-8; 10 bases map to TRBD2. The CDR3 has 11 amino acids. CDR1 is SGHVS, CDR2 FQNEAQ, per germline. The CDR3: CASTRTSGHHF. The DNA for the CDR3 is TGTGCCAGCACCCGGACTAGCGGACATCACTTC.

V usage is TRBV7-9 and J usage is TRBJ2-1; D remains ambiguous. CDR3 size: 13 residues. With 5 bases removed from V and 8 bases from J, the gap between germline ends came to 13 bases. Germline values: CDR1 SEHNR, CDR2 FQNEAQ (reference sequence). The CDR3 DNA sequence: TGTGCCAGCAGCCTACGAGAGACTGATGAGCAGTTCTTC. Amino acids: CASSLRETDEQFF.

This chain uses TRBV7-2 with TRBJ1-1, with 7 bases lining up with TRBD1. Trimming at V came to 5 bases and at J to 4 bases, leaving 7 bases not matched to a gene. The CDR3 contains 14 residues. Germline values: CDR1 SGHTA, CDR2 FQGNSA. The CDR3 coding sequence is TGTGCCAGCAGCCCGTTGGCAGGGGGCACTGAAGCTTTCTTT. The encoded protein is CASSPLAGGTEAFF.

This chain joins TRBV6-4 and TRBJ2-1; TRBD1 matches 7 bases. Trimming at V came to 6 bases and at J to 3 bases, leaving 8 bases not matched to a gene. The CDR3 sequence is 15 residues long. Looked up from germline, CDR1 is MRHNA and CDR2 is SNTAGT. The CDR3 DNA is TGTGCCAGCAGCCAGGGACAGAAAAACTACAATGAGCAGTTCTTC. It translates to CASSQGQKNYNEQFF.

The chain carries TRBV28 and TRBJ2-3, with a weak D call TRBD2 (5 bases). V lost 7 bases to trimming and J lost 0 bases, with 17 bases between them. CDR3 length: 16 amino acids. Germline loops: CDR1 MDHEN, CDR2 SYDVKM. CDR3 sequence (DNA): TGTGCCAGCATCTCCGCCGGGGAGTTAAGCACAGATACGCAGTATTTT. Its protein product is CASISAGELSTDTQYF.

This clone has a single count. The chain has TRBV21-1 and TRBJ1-2; the D segment call TRBD1 is taken from the table without a DNA check. TRBV21-1 is reported as a pseudogene. This CDR3 has 16 residues. CDR3 coding DNA: TGTGCCAGCAGCAAAAGGGGTCCGGGACAGGGCGATGGCTACACCTTC. Its protein product is CASSKRGPGQGDGYTF.

J is TRBJ2-5 and V is TRBV12-5, with D unclear. This CDR3 region has 12 residues. The germline gives CDR1 LGHNT, CDR2 FRNRAP. V lost 6 bases and J 0 bases, leaving 5 bases between the germline ends. CDR3 sequence: CASGQYQETQYF. CDR3 DNA: TGTGCTAGTGGACAGTACCAAGAGACCCAGTACTTC.

CDR3 sequence reads: CASSFFGTDQPQHF. The CDR3 DNA is TGCGCCAGCAGCTTTTTTGGGACAGATCAGCCCCAGCATTTT. V usage is TRBV5-1 and J usage is TRBJ1-5, with 7 bases lining up with TRBD1. The germline gives CDR1 SGHRS, CDR2 YFSETQ. The CDR3 is made up of 14 amino acids. With V trimmed by 2 bases and J by 5 bases, 4 bases remained unmatched.

The V and J genes are TRBV10-3 and TRBJ2-3; TRBD2 matches 8 bases. Germline V gives CDR1 ENHRY, CDR2 SYGVKD. Trimming removed 4 bases from V and 2 bases from J; junction bases left unmatched: 5. There are 15 residues in the CDR3. The CDR3 region is CAISAERGITDTQYF. The CDR3 DNA sequence: TGTGCCATCAGTGCCGAGCGGGGGATCACAGATACGCAGTATTTT.

This rearrangement joins TRBV7-2 to TRBJ2-7; D may be TRBD1 (5 bases). Trimming cost V 1 base and J 5 bases, with 18 bases left between them. Germline CDR1 is SGHTA and CDR2 is FQGNSA. The CDR3 is 16 residues long. The CDR3: CASSLGAAGPFDEQYF. The CDR3 DNA sequence: TGTGCCAGCAGCTTAGGAGCTGCAGGGCCTTTCGACGAGCAGTACTTC.

The J gene is TRBJ1-1, the V gene TRBV5-1, with unresolved D. Germline V lookup: CDR1 SGHRS, CDR2 YFSETQ. Trimming took off 4 bases at V and 0 bases at J, with 10 bases between the two ends. This CDR3 is 14 amino acids long. CDR3 loop: CASSGLTLNTEAFF. The DNA for the CDR3 is TGCGCCAGCAGCGGGCTGACATTGAACACTGAAGCTTTCTTT.

The chain employs TRBV5-4 and TRBJ2-2; 8 bases are shared with TRBD2. The CDR3 covers 15 residues. The germline V gene has CDR1 SGHNT and CDR2 YYREEE (reference sequence). The J segment lost 2 bases and the V segment lost 1 base, leaving 1 base of the junction unmatched. In DNA, the CDR3 is TGTGCCAGCAGCTTGAGCGGGAGCAACACCGGGGAGCTGTTTTTT. It encodes CASSLSGSNTGELFF.